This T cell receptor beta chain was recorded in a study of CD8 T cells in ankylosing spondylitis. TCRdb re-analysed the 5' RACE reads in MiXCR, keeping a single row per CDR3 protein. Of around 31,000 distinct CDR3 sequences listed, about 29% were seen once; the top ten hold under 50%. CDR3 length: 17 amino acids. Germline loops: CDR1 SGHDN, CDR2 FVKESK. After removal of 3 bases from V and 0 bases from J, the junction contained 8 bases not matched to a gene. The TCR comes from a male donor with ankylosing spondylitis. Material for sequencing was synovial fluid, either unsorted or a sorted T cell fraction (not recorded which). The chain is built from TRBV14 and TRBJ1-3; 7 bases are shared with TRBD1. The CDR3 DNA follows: TGTGCCAGCAGCCACTTCGACAGGGCGATCTCTGGAAACACCATATATTTT. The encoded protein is CASSHFDRAISGNTIYF.